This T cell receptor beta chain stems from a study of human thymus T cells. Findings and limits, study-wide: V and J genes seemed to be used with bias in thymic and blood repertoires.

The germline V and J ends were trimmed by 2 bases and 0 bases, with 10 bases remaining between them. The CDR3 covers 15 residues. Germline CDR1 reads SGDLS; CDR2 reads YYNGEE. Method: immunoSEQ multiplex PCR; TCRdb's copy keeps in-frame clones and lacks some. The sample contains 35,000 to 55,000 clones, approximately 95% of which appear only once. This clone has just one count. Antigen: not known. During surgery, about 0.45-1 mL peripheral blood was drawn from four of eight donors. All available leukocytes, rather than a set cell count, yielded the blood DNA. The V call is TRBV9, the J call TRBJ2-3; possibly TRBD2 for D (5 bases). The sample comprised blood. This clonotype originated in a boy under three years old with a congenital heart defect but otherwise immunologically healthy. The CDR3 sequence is CASSVRGSSTDTQYF. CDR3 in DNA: TGTGCCAGCAGCGTCCGGGGTTCTAGCACAGATACGCAGTATTTT. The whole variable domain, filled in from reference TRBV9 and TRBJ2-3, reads DSGVTQTPKHLITATGQRVTLRCSPRSGDLSVYWYQQSLDQGLQFLIQYYNGEERAKGNILERFSAQQFPDLHSELNLSSLELGDSALYFCASSVRGSSTDTQYFGPGTRLTVL.